The source of this T cell receptor (beta chain) is a study of T cells in Graves' hyperthyroidism and ophthalmopathy. Template material for amplifying TCR beta CDR3 regions consisted of RNA transcripts. An initial round of RT-PCR targeting the TCR CDR3 relied on the HTBI primer set. TCRdb analysed the multiplex PCR reads with MiXCR anew, one entry per CDR3 protein. The sample has 500,000 to 700,000 distinct CDR3 sequences; 16% are singletons. V lost 0 bases and J lost 10, with 13 bases in between. CDR1 and CDR2 (germline): LGHDT, YNNKEL (reference sequence). The length of the CDR3 is 14 residues. This clonotype was obtained from a woman under 30 with Graves' hyperthyroidism. Input material: blood. The V and J genes are TRBV3-1 and TRBJ2-1; no clear D. Here the CDR3 reads CASSQDFKRVEQFF. The CDR3 region has the DNA TGTGCCAGCAGCCAAGATTTTAAACGAGTAGAGCAGTTCTTC.